This entry is about one T cell receptor beta chain. Original methodology: Amplification from reference gene primers served as the basis for estimated nucleated cell counts. Only in-frame clones appear in the TCRdb table, and some are missing; sequencing was by immunoSEQ multiplex PCR. The DNA gave D and trimming, while V, J and clone size come from that table. This sample has about 170,000 clones, with 90% to 95% found just once. The CDR3 covers 15 residues. Germline-derived CDR1 and CDR2 are SGHAT and FQDESV (reference sequence). Trimming removed 5 bases from V and 0 bases from J, with 11 bases in between. These data are taken from a study of blood T cell repertoires in COVID-19. Study overall: Sites in the United States, Italy and Spain provided acute and convalescent COVID-19 samples. T cells, B-cell-depleted T cells, or PBMCs supplied cDNA or gDNA.

The specimen sequenced was peripheral blood. This sequence was found in a woman in her 50s with acute or convalescent COVID-19. The chain is built from TRBV11-1 and TRBJ2-1; no firm D call. CDR3 sequence (DNA): TGTGCCAGCAGCAATAGAATAAGCTCCTACAATGAGCAGTTCTTC. Its protein product is CASSNRISSYNEQFF.